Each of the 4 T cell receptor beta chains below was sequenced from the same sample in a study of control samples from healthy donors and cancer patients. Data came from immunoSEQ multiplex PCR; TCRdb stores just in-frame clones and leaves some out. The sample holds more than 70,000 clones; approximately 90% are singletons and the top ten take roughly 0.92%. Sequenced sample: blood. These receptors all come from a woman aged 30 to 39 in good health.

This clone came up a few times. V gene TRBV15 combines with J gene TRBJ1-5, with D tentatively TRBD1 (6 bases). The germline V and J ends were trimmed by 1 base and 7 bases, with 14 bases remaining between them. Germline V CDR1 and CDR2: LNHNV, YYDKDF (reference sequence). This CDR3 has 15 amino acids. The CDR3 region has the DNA TGTGCCACCAGCAGAGCACAGGGAGCGGAGCAGCCCCAGCATTTT. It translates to CATSRAQGAEQPQHF.

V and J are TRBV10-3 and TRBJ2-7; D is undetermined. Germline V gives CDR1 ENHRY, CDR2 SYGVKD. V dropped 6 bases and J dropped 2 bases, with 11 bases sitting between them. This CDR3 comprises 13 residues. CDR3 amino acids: CAIRGKDAYEQYF. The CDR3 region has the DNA TGTGCCATCAGAGGGAAGGACGCCTACGAGCAGTACTTC.

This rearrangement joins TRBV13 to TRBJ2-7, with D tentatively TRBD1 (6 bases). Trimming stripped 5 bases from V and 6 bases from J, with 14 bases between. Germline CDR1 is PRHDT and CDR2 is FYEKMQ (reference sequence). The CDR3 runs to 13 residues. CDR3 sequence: CASSPVQGREQYF. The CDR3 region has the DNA TGTGCCAGCAGCCCGGTACAGGGCCGCGAGCAGTACTTC. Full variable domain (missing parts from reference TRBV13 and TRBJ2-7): AAGVIQSPRHLIKEKRETATLKCYPIPRHDTVYWYQQGPGQDPQFLISFYEKMQSDKGSIPDRFSAQQFSDYHSELNMSSLELGDSALYFCASSPVQGREQYFGPGTRLTVT.

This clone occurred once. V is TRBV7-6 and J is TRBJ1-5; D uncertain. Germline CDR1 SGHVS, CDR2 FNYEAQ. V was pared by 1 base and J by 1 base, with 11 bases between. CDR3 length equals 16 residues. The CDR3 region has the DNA TGTGCCAGCAGCTTAGTACCCGGGGTGAGCAATCAGCCCCAGCATTTT. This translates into CASSLVPGVSNQPQHF.